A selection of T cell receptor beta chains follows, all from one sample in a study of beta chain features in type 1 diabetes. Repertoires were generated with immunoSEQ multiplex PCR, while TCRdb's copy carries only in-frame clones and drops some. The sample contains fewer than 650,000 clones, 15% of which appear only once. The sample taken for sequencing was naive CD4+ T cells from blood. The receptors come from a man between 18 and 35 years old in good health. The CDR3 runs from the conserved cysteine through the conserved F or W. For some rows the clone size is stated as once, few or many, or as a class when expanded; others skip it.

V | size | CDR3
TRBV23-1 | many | CAGNLFLTKNEKLFF
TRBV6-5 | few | CASSYSGQGTYEQYF
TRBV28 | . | CASSSGQNYGYTF
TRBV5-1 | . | CASSPGTSGISYNEQFF
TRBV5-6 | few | CASSLAGIYEQYF
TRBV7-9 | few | CASSTDRATEAFF
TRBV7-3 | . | CASSQGTKQFF
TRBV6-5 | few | CASIPDRGKTQYF
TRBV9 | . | CASTMDRGFQETQYF
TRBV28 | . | CASSLGQVNYGYTF
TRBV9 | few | CASSVLSQNTGELFF
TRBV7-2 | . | CASSLGRPRDGYTF
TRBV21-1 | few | CASSKAGTGYGYTF